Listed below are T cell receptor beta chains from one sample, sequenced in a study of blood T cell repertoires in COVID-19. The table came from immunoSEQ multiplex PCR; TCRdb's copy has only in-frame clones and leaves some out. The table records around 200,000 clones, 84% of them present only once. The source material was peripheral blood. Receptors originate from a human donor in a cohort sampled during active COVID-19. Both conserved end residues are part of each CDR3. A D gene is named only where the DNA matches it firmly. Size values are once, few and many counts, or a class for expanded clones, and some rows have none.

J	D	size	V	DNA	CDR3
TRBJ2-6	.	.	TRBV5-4	TGTGCCAGTCAGACAGAGCCTCTCTCTGGGGCCAACGTCCTGACTTTC	CASQTEPLSGANVLTF
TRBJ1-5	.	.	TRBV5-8	TGTGCCAGCAGCTTTCGAACAGCCGGAAGCAATCAGCCCCAGCATTTT	CASSFRTAGSNQPQHF
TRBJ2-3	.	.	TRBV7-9	TGTGCCAGCAGCGTAACTCTGGGGGGTACAGATACGCAGTATTTT	CASSVTLGGTDTQYF
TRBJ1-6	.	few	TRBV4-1	TGCGCCAGCAGCCAGTGGACAAGCTCCTATAATTCACCCCTCCACTTT	CASSQWTSSYNSPLHF
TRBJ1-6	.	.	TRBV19	TGTGCCAGTAGCAGGGTTTCGGTGAATTCACCCCTCCACTTT	CASSRVSVNSPLHF
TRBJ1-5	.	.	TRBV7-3	TGTGCCAGCAGCTTAGGCAGGGCCTTCAAAACTAGCAATCAGCCCCAGCATTTT	CASSLGRAFKTSNQPQHF
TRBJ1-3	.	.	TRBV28	TGTGCCAGCAGTTCCGGGACAACTGGAAACACCATATATTTT	CASSSGTTGNTIYF
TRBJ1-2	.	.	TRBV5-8	TGTGCCAGCAGCTTCCGGCGGCGTGGTGGCTACACCTTC	CASSFRRRGGYTF
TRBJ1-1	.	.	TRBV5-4	TGTGCCAGCAGCTTGTGGAATCCTCTACAGGACCAAACAGGGGCTTTCTTT	CASSLWNPLQDQTGAFF
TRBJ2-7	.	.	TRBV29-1	TGCAGCGTTGAAGAGGCGGGGTACTCCTACGAGCAGTACTTC	CSVEEAGYSYEQYF
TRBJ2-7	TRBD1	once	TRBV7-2	TGTGCCAGCAGCCTGAACAGGGGGTTCGACGAGCAGTACTTC	CASSLNRGFDEQYF
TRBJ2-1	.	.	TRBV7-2	TGTGCCAGCAGCTTAAATTTGGGGGGGCAGGAGTTCTTC	CASSLNLGGQEFF
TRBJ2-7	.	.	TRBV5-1	TGCGCCAGCAGCTATGCACAGGGAAGCTCCTACGAGCAGTACTTC	CASSYAQGSSYEQYF
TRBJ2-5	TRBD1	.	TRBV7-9	TGTGCCAGCAGCTTAGGGGACAGTCAAGAGACCCAGTACTTC	CASSLGDSQETQYF
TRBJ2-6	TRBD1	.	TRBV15	TGTGCCACCAGCAGAGAGGCCCCAGGGGGCGCTGGGGCCAACGTCCTGACTTTC	CATSREAPGGAGANVLTF
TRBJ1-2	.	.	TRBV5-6	TGTGCCAGCAGCTTCGGGGGTGCTAACTATGGCTACACCTTC	CASSFGGANYGYTF
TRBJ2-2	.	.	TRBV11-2	TGTGCCAGCAGCTTAGACCCCGGTGTGGTAGCGAACACCGGGGAGCTGTTTTTT	CASSLDPGVVANTGELFF
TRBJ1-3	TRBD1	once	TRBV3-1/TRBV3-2	TGTGCCAGCAGCCCCACCGGGACAGGGAACACCATATATTTT	CASSPTGTGNTIYF
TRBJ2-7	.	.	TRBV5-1	TGCGCCAGCAGCTCCCCAGGGTCGCGGCCGTACGAGCAGTACTTC	CASSSPGSRPYEQYF
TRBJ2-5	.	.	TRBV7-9	TGTGCCAGCAGCCAAGAGGGGAAAACAGGGGAGACCCAGTACTTC	CASSQEGKTGETQYF
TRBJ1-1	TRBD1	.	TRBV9	TGTGCCAGCAGCGCCTACGTCGGACAGGGACTGAGGGGGGCTTTCTTT	CASSAYVGQGLRGAFF
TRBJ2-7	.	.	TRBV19	TGTGCCAGTAGTGGGACACTCGGGGAGTACGAGCAGTACTTC	CASSGTLGEYEQYF
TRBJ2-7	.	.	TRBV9	TGTGCCAGCAGCGTAGCTCAGGTCCCCTACGAGCAGTACTTC	CASSVAQVPYEQYF
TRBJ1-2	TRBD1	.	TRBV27	TGTGCCAGCAGCCTGTCGGGACAGGGTCTTTATTTTGTTGGCTACACCTTC	CASSLSGQGLYFVGYTF
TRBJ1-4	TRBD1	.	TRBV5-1	TGCGCCAGCAGCTTGAATCCCGGGACAGGCTCCTCGTTTAATGAAAAACTGTTTTTT	CASSLNPGTGSSFNEKLFF
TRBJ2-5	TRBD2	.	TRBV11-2	TGTGCCAGCAGCTCACGACTAGCGGGGCAAGAGACCCAGTACTTC	CASSSRLAGQETQYF
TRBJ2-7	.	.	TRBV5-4	TGTGCCAGCAGCTTGAGAGGGGGGGGCTACGAGCAGTACTTC	CASSLRGGGYEQYF
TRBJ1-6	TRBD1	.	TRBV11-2	TGTGCCAGCAGCGGCTGGGACAGTCCTAATTCACCCCTCCACTTT	CASSGWDSPNSPLHF
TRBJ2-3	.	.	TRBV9	TGTGCCAGCAGCGTAGCCCTAACCGATACGCAGTATTTT	CASSVALTDTQYF
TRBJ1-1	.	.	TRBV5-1	TGCGCCAGCAGCTTGGGGGCGGACAGATTGAACACTGAAGCTTTCTTT	CASSLGADRLNTEAFF